This TCR beta chain was found in a study of blood T cell repertoires in COVID-19. Clones were sequenced by immunoSEQ multiplex PCR, and TCRdb holds only the in-frame ones, with some missing. This table holds about 480,000 clones, 75% to 90% found once. The CDR3 is made up of 17 amino acids. V lost 0 bases to trimming and J lost 2 bases, with 17 bases between them. CDR1 and CDR2 from the germline V gene are SGDLS and YYNGEE. This TCR derives from a woman under 40 with acute or convalescent COVID-19. V is TRBV9 and J is TRBJ1-1; perhaps TRBD1 as D (6 bases). The material sequenced was peripheral blood. For the CDR3, the DNA is TGTGCCAGCAGCGTAGGAGCCCTGGACAGAGGTAACACTGAAGCTTTCTTT. Its protein product is CASSVGALDRGNTEAFF. Full variable domain (rest looked up from reference TRBV9 and TRBJ1-1): DSGVTQTPKHLITATGQRVTLRCSPRSGDLSVYWYQQSLDQGLQFLIQYYNGEERAKGNILERFSAQQFPDLHSELNLSSLELGDSALYFCASSVGALDRGNTEAFFGQGTRLTVV.